This paragraph reports one TCR beta chain. The sample originates from a study of technical replicates of blood from a few donors. Assay used: immunoSEQ multiplex PCR; TCRdb lists only in-frame clones, some missing. The sample yields about 84,000 clones, 90% to 95% seen once. V shed 6 bases and J shed 1 base, with 14 bases lying between them. Germline CDR1 and CDR2: MNHEY and SMNVEV (reference sequence). The CDR3 is made up of 15 amino acids. The origin of this receptor is a human donor in good health. V is TRBV27 and J is TRBJ2-3; maybe TRBD2 (6 bases). The sample consisted of T cells isolated from PBMCs. CDR3 DNA: TGTGCCAGCAGGGGGCCGGGACTCGGCACAGATACGCAGTATTTT. Amino acid sequence: CASRGPGLGTDTQYF.